This T cell receptor beta chain was documented in a study of T cell responses to AZD1222 COVID-19 vaccine. Study-wide results and limits: Females made up more of the donors, who were largely white British, and clonal diversity may have come out too low. Seropositivity was recorded at baseline in only 5 or 6 AZD1222 recipients.

Clones were read by immunoSEQ multiplex PCR, and TCRdb kept only the in-frame ones, dropping some. There are 100,000 to 140,000 clones in the sample; roughly nine tenths occur only once, and approximately 4.8% lies in the top ten. A note on this clone: As yet, its antigen is unknown.

CDR3 length equals 14 residues. Germline CDR1 SGHTS, CDR2 YDEGEE. The V and J ends lost 8 bases and 2 bases respectively, with 14 bases between them. V and J are TRBV5-8 and TRBJ1-3; no clear D. This material consisted of peripheral blood, taken 28 days after the second AZD1222 dose. This receptor was taken from an adult who received the AZD1222 COVID-19 vaccine. The CDR3 reads CASTRSGTGNTIYF. The CDR3 DNA is TGTGCCAGTACCCGCAGTGGGACTGGAAACACCATATATTTT. The full variable domain, completed using reference TRBV5-8 and TRBJ1-3, is EAGVTQSPTHLIKTRGQQATLRCSPISGHTSVYWYQQALGLGLQFLLWYDEGEERNRGNFPPRFSGRQFPNYSSELNVNALELEDSALYLCASTRSGTGNTIYFGEGSWLTVV.